A single sample gave rise to the 32 T cell receptor beta chains below, sequenced in a study of T cell responses to AZD1222 COVID-19 vaccine. Using immunoSEQ multiplex PCR, the repertoire was profiled, and TCRdb retains in-frame clones only, with some absent. The sample carries roughly 150,000 clones, roughly nine tenths recorded once. The material was peripheral blood, obtained on day 0 of AZD1222 vaccination. These receptors came from an adult in good health.

This clone was detected a few times. V is TRBV4-3 and J is TRBJ2-2, with D possibly being TRBD2 (5 bases). V shed 1 base and J shed 3 bases, with 12 bases lying between them. Looked up from germline, CDR1 is LGHNA and CDR2 is YSLEER. CDR3 length: 16 residues. CDR3 protein: CASSQGPGRDTGELFF. The CDR3 DNA sequence: TGCGCCAGCAGCCAAGGGCCGGGAAGAGACACCGGGGAGCTGTTTTTT.

This sequence joins TRBV9 and TRBJ2-1, with TRBD2 matching over 9 bases. Germline assignment: CDR1 SGDLS and CDR2 YYNGEE. With V trimmed by 3 bases and J by 8 bases, 15 bases remained unmatched. This CDR3 has 17 amino acids. The CDR3 DNA reads TGTGCCAGCAGCGCCGACGCTGGTAGCGGGAGCTGGGATGAGCAGTTCTTC. As protein: CASSADAGSGSWDEQFF. The full variable domain, rest sourced from reference TRBV9 and TRBJ2-1, is DSGVTQTPKHLITATGQRVTLRCSPRSGDLSVYWYQQSLDQGLQFLIQYYNGEERAKGNILERFSAQQFPDLHSELNLSSLELGDSALYFCASSADAGSGSWDEQFFGPGTRLTVL.

The chain carries TRBV2 and TRBJ2-1; D is ambiguous. Germline V gives CDR1 SNHLY, CDR2 FYNNEI. This CDR3 is 11 amino acids long. Trimming removed 9 bases at V and 6 bases at J, with 9 bases between. Written as DNA, the CDR3 is TGTGCCAGTACACAGTCCAATGAGCAGTTCTTC. This codes for CASTQSNEQFF.

The rearrangement links TRBV5-6 to TRBJ2-7; 10 nucleotides line up with TRBD1. This CDR3 is 12 amino acids long. Germline V gene lookup returns CDR1 SGHDT and CDR2 YYEEEE. J was trimmed by 6 bases and V by 7 bases; bases with no gene match: 4. The CDR3 loop reads CASGDRGLEQYF. The CDR3 DNA reads as TGTGCCAGCGGGGACAGGGGACTCGAGCAGTACTTC.

The chain links TRBV7-9 to TRBJ2-1, with TRBD1 matching 7 bases. V lost 4 bases to trimming and J lost 3 bases; unmatched junction nucleotides: 3. CDR3 length: 14 residues. Germline V gene data show CDR1 as SEHNR and CDR2 as FQNEAQ (reference sequence). The CDR3 region is CASSSGDSYNEQFF. The CDR3 DNA follows: TGTGCCAGCAGCTCCGGGGACAGCTACAATGAGCAGTTCTTC.

The chain has TRBV7-2 and TRBJ2-5; 7 bases are shared with TRBD1. Germline CDR1 and CDR2: SGHTA and FQGNSA. V was pared by 2 bases and J by 5 bases, with 5 bases of the junction left unmatched. This CDR3 is built from 14 residues. CDR3 in amino acids: CASSLQRGRETQYF. CDR3 sequence (DNA): TGTGCCAGCAGCTTACAAAGGGGGCGTGAGACCCAGTACTTC.

The CDR3: CASSEQGFAGELFF. CDR3 nucleotides: TGTGCCAGCAGCGAACAGGGTTTCGCCGGGGAGCTGTTTTTT. The rearrangement uses TRBV7-9 and TRBJ2-2, with D maybe TRBD1 (6 bases). This CDR3 is 14 amino acids long. Germline lookup yields CDR1 SEHNR and CDR2 FQNEAQ (reference sequence). V dropped 5 bases and J dropped 6 bases, with 13 bases sitting between them.

The rearrangement uses TRBV3-1 (or the pseudogene TRBV3-2) and TRBJ2-2; D is ambiguous. Germline CDR1 and CDR2: LGHDT and YNNKEL (reference sequence). This CDR3 is 14 amino acids long. Trimming took off 0 bases at V and 5 bases at J, with 7 bases between the two ends. CDR3 DNA: TGTGCCAGCAGCCAAGAACGGAAAACCGGGGAGCTGTTTTTT. It translates to CASSQERKTGELFF.

V gene TRBV30 combines with J gene TRBJ2-1; 7 bases are a match to TRBD2. This CDR3 is 12 amino acids long. CDR1 and CDR2 (germline): GTSNPN, SVGIG (reference sequence). The V gene end was trimmed by 4 bases and the J gene end by 3 bases; junction bases not matched to a gene: 0. The CDR3 protein is CAWTSGYNEQFF. The CDR3 DNA sequence: TGTGCCTGGACTAGCGGCTACAATGAGCAGTTCTTC.

The chain uses TRBV7-8 and TRBJ2-1; TRBD1 agrees at 9 bases. CDR1 and CDR2 from the germline V gene are SGHVS and FQNEAQ. With 5 bases clipped from V and 4 bases from J, the junction kept 24 bases outside the gene matches. The CDR3 length is 21 residues. The CDR3, as DNA: TGTGCCAGCAGCCTAAGGCGTGGGACAGGGACCCGGGGAGGCGCTTACAATGAGCAGTTCTTC. Translation: CASSLRRGTGTRGGAYNEQFF.

The chain employs TRBV6-6 and TRBJ1-5, with a tentative D call TRBD1 (6 bases). This CDR3 region has 16 residues. Germline V lookup: CDR1 MNHNY, CDR2 SVGAGI (reference sequence). Between the trimmed V and J ends, which lost 6 bases and 3 bases, there was a span of 18 bases. DNA of the CDR3: TGTGCCAGCAGCTGGACAGTCGGAGATTACAATCAGCCCCAGCATTTT. It yields the protein CASSWTVGDYNQPQHF.

The chain couples TRBV4-2 to TRBJ2-7; D unclear. This CDR3 spans 15 amino acids. The germline V gene has CDR1 LGHNA and CDR2 YNFKEQ. Trimming cost V 0 bases and J 0 bases, with 9 bases left between them. The CDR3 region is CASSQDLRSSYEQYF. CDR3 DNA: TGTGCCAGCAGCCAAGATCTGAGGTCCTCCTACGAGCAGTACTTC.

The CDR3 DNA sequence: TGTGCCAGCAGCTTTGGACTAGCGGGGGATACGCAGTATTTT. This codes for CASSFGLAGDTQYF. The genes are TRBV7-2 and TRBJ2-3; 12 bases align to TRBD2. J lost 6 bases, V lost 3 bases, and 1 base had no gene match. The length of the CDR3 is 14 residues. Germline V gene data show CDR1 as SGHTA and CDR2 as FQGNSA.

CDR3 sequence (DNA): TGTGCCAGCAGCCAAGATTGGGGGCAGTTAAATCAGCCCCAGCATTTT. As protein: CASSQDWGQLNQPQHF. The V gene is TRBV4-2, the J gene TRBJ1-5; a weak D match, TRBD1 (6 bases). Germline CDR1 LGHNA, CDR2 YNFKEQ. The V gene lost 0 bases and the J gene lost 4 bases, with 13 bases spanning the gap. This CDR3 has 16 residues.

The rearrangement joins TRBV6-2 or TRBV6-3 to TRBJ2-2, with D uncertain. Trimming took 6 bases from V and 4 from J, leaving 15 bases between them. The germline gives CDR1 MNHEY, CDR2 SVGEGT. This CDR3 region has 15 residues. This CDR3 reads CASSPLLATTGELFF. CDR3 DNA sequence: TGTGCCAGCAGCCCCTTACTCGCGACCACCGGGGAGCTGTTTTTT.

V gene TRBV3-1 (or the pseudogene TRBV3-2) combines with J gene TRBJ2-2; 14 nucleotides match TRBD2. The CDR3 has 17 residues. Trimming took 8 bases from V and 6 from J; bases not matched to a gene: 11. The germline V gene encodes CDR1 LGHDT and CDR2 YNNKEL (reference sequence). CDR3 in DNA: TGTGCCAGCGCCAAAGGGACTAGCGGGAGAGAGTCCGGGGAGCTGTTTTTT. Its protein is CASAKGTSGRESGELFF.

CDR3: CASSQGTGGPTEAFF. In DNA, the CDR3 is TGTGCCAGCTCACAGGGGACAGGGGGCCCCACTGAAGCTTTCTTT. The chain carries TRBV18 and TRBJ1-1; 12 bases match TRBD1. This CDR3 contains 15 residues. The junction had 4 bases not matched to a gene; V was cut back by 4 bases and J by 4 bases. Germline CDR1 and CDR2: KGHSH and LQKENI.

This clone was found a few times. A much larger clone lies a single base off, so this may be a read error. Other DNA sequences in this sample translate to the same CDR3. This chain links TRBV6-4 with TRBJ2-1; the match to TRBD2 covers 7 bases. The CDR3 covers 15 residues. Trimming removed 0 bases from V and 1 base from J; junction bases left unmatched: 0. Germline CDR1 reads MRHNA; CDR2 reads SNTAGT. Here the CDR3 reads CASSDSSGSYNEQFF. In DNA form, the CDR3 reads TGTGCCAGCAGTGACTCTAGCGGGTCCTACAATGAGCAGTTCTTC.

As concerns this clone: Other DNA variants within this sample encode the same CDR3. The chain links TRBV2 to TRBJ1-1, with 9 nucleotides matching TRBD1. The CDR3 extends over 15 amino acids. J gave up 1 base and V 4 bases, and 4 bases lay outside the gene matches. Germline CDR1 reads SNHLY; CDR2 reads FYNNEI. CDR3 coding DNA: TGTGCCAGCAGTGGGGACAGGGTGGCGAACACTGAAGCTTTCTTT. This sequence encodes CASSGDRVANTEAFF.

This chain joins TRBV6-5 and TRBJ2-5; D remains unclear. Germline-derived CDR1 and CDR2 are MNHEY and SVGAGI. The CDR3 loop spans 14 amino acids. V gave up 3 bases and J gave up 2 bases, with 10 bases separating them. CDR3: CASSYSGFQETQYF. The CDR3 nucleotides read TGTGCCAGCAGTTATTCTGGGTTTCAAGAGACCCAGTACTTC.

The gene calls are TRBV2 and TRBJ1-1; no clear D. From germline, CDR1 is SNHLY and CDR2 FYNNEI. The V end was cut by 3 bases, the J end by 4 bases, with 6 bases between. The CDR3 runs 12 residues. DNA of the CDR3: TGTGCCAGCAGTGATCTCGGCACTGAAGCTTTCTTT. Amino acids: CASSDLGTEAFF. Combining the CDR3 with reference TRBV2 and TRBJ1-1 gives the whole variable domain EPEVTQTPSHQVTQMGQEVILRCVPISNHLYFYWYRQILGQKVEFLVSFYNNEISEKSEIFDDQFSVERPDGSNFTLKIRSTKLEDSAMYFCASSDLGTEAFFGQGTRLTVV.

The chain carries TRBV11-2 and TRBJ1-3; no reliable D call. V was clipped by 1 base and J by 4 bases, with 14 bases between them. CDR1 SGHAT and CDR2 FQNNGV come from the germline V gene. This CDR3 spans 16 amino acids. CDR3: CASSLGATAPGNTIYF. The CDR3 coding sequence is TGTGCCAGCAGCTTAGGGGCGACGGCACCCGGAAACACCATATATTTT. Full variable domain (rest looked up from reference TRBV11-2 and TRBJ1-3): EAGVAQSPRYKIIEKRQSVAFWCNPISGHATLYWYQQILGQGPKLLIQFQNNGVVDDSQLPKDRFSAERLKGVDSTLKIQPAKLEDSAVYLCASSLGATAPGNTIYFGEGSWLTVV.

The genes are TRBV18 and TRBJ2-5, with D perhaps matching TRBD1 or TRBD2 (5 bases each). The CDR3 totals 13 residues. V lost 6 bases to trimming and J lost 1 base, with 9 bases between them. The V gene's germline CDR1 is KGHSH and CDR2 LQKENI. This chain's CDR3 is CASSLGVQETQYF. CDR3 bases: TGTGCCAGCTCGCTGGGGGTCCAAGAGACCCAGTACTTC.

The chain combines TRBV6-5 with TRBJ1-5, with D hard to call. Germline assignment: CDR1 MNHEY and CDR2 SVGAGI. The V end was cut by 7 bases, the J end by 6 bases, with 13 bases between. This CDR3 contains 13 residues. The CDR3 DNA reads as TGTGCCAGCACCACGCAGGCCGGTCAGCCCCAGCATTTT. Residues: CASTTQAGQPQHF.

The CDR3 DNA reads TGCAGTGCTAGTAGCCCAGGGAAGTACACTGAAGCTTTCTTT. It specifies CSASSPGKYTEAFF. The chain employs TRBV20-1 and TRBJ1-1; D possibly corresponds to TRBD1 (5 bases). The germline gives CDR1 DFQATT, CDR2 SNEGSKA (reference sequence). V lost 3 bases, J lost 3 bases, and 14 bases lay in between. This CDR3 contains 14 residues.

This clone was found once. The V gene is TRBV27, the J gene TRBJ2-1; 11 nucleotides line up with TRBD2. The length of the CDR3 is 15 residues. Germline V gene lookup returns CDR1 MNHEY and CDR2 SMNVEV (reference sequence). With 7 bases clipped from V and 8 bases from J, the junction kept 10 bases outside the gene matches. The CDR3 sequence is CASTVTSGEGDEQFF. For the CDR3, the DNA is TGTGCCAGCACCGTGACTAGCGGGGAAGGGGATGAGCAGTTCTTC.

The chain recombines TRBV19 with TRBJ2-3, with a possible D match to TRBD2 (5 bases). CDR1 LNHDA and CDR2 SQIVND come from the germline V gene (reference sequence). This CDR3 has 14 amino acids. With 7 bases removed from V and 2 bases from J, the gap between germline ends came to 13 bases. In nucleotides, the CDR3 is TGTGCCAGTACTCCGGGGATACTCACAGATACGCAGTATTTT. It specifies CASTPGILTDTQYF.

CDR3 in DNA: TGTGCCAGCAGCGCGCGAGGGGCGGATGAAAAACTGTTTTTT. Translated, it gives CASSARGADEKLFF. V usage is TRBV6-5 and J usage is TRBJ1-4, with TRBD1 as a possible D gene (5 bases). Germline loops: CDR1 MNHEY, CDR2 SVGAGI. Between the trimmed V and J ends, which lost 6 bases and 6 bases, there was a span of 14 bases. The CDR3 runs to 14 residues.

V is TRBV27 and J is TRBJ1-1; D unclear. This CDR3 comprises 13 residues. The V gene lost 5 bases and the J gene lost 4 bases, with 11 bases spanning the gap. Germline V gene lookup returns CDR1 MNHEY and CDR2 SMNVEV (reference sequence). CDR3 in amino acids: CASSTQRATEAFF. CDR3 sequence (DNA): TGTGCCAGCAGTACACAACGGGCCACTGAAGCTTTCTTT.

This clone showed up just once. This chain connects TRBV3-1 (or the pseudogene TRBV3-2) to TRBJ1-2; D remains ambiguous. CDR3 length: 12 amino acids. Germline V gene lookup returns CDR1 LGHDT and CDR2 YNNKEL (reference sequence). Deletions cut 2 bases from V and 6 bases from J, with 7 bases between. The DNA of the CDR3 is TGTGCCAGCAGCCAATTGGAGGATGGCTACACCTTC. Amino acids: CASSQLEDGYTF.

DNA of the CDR3: TGTGCCAGCAGTGATGGGACAGCCGCTAATGAAAAACTGTTTTTT. As protein: CASSDGTAANEKLFF. This sequence joins TRBV2 and TRBJ1-4, with TRBD1 identical over 7 bases. CDR3 length: 15 residues. Trimming removed 3 bases from V and 3 bases from J; junction bases left unmatched: 4. Germline CDR1 reads SNHLY; CDR2 reads FYNNEI.

The table lists this clone with a count of one. The chain links TRBV11-2 to TRBJ2-2; 7 nucleotides align to TRBD2. The J segment lost 7 bases and the V segment lost 1 base, leaving 6 bases of the junction unmatched. The CDR3 extends over 15 amino acids. Germline V gene sequence: CDR1 SGHAT, CDR2 FQNNGV. For the CDR3, the DNA is TGTGCCAGCAGCTTAGTCCGGGGGGTTGGCGGGGAGCTGTTTTTT. Encoded protein: CASSLVRGVGGELFF.